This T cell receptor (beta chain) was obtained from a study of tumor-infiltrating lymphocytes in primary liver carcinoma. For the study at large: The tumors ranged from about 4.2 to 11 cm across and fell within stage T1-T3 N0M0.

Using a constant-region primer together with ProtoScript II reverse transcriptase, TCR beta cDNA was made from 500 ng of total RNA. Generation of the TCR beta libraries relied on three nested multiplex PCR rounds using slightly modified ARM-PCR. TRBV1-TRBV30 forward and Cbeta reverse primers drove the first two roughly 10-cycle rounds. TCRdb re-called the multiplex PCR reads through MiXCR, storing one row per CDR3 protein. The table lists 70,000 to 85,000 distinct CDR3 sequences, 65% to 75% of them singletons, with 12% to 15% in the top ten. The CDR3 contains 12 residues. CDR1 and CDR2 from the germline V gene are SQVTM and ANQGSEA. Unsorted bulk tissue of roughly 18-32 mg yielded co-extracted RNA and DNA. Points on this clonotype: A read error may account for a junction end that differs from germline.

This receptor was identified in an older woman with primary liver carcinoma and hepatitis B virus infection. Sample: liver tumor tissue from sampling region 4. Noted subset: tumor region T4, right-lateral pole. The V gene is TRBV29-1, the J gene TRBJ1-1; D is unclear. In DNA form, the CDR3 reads TGCAGCGTTGCCAAGTCGAACACTGGAGCTTTCTTT. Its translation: CSVAKSNTGAFF.